A single sample is the source of the 18 T cell receptor beta chains below, sequenced in a study of read filtering for tumor transcriptome and immune sequencing. Molecular barcoded adaptors covering alpha/delta and beta/gamma chains were used on 400 ng RNA. Via MiXCR, TCRdb re-called the reads, giving one row per CDR3 protein. This table has about 58,000 distinct CDR3 sequences, around an eighth appearing once. Material: a population of CD138-negative cells sorted from bone marrow. These receptors were obtained from a donor at least 40 years old with multiple myeloma.

This clonotype has just a few counts. The chain has TRBV3-1 and TRBJ2-2, with TRBD1 as a possible D gene (5 bases). The CDR3 totals 15 residues. V shed 4 bases and J shed 1 base, with 10 bases lying between them. CDR1 and CDR2 (germline): LGHDT, YNNKEL (reference sequence). CDR3 protein: CASSPDRLNTGELFF. The CDR3 region has the DNA TGTGCCAGCAGCCCCGACAGACTGAACACCGGGGAGCTGTTTTTT.

The chain employs TRBV5-5 and TRBJ1-1; D is ambiguous. The CDR3 covers 14 residues. Germline CDR1 reads SGHKS; CDR2 reads YYEKEE (reference sequence). Trimming took off 1 base at V and 2 bases at J, with 9 bases between the two ends. The CDR3 region is CASSLPGYNTEAFF. CDR3 bases: TGTGCCAGCAGCTTGCCGGGCTATAACACTGAAGCTTTCTTT.

This clonotype was picked up many times. This chain links TRBV2 with TRBJ2-3; D possibly corresponds to TRBD2 (6 bases). V was shortened by 7 bases and J by 3 bases, with 14 bases between the two germline ends. Germline V lookup: CDR1 SNHLY, CDR2 FYNNEI. The CDR3 totals 14 residues. The CDR3, as DNA: TGTGCCAGCAATCGAGGTGGGGGGACAGATACGCAGTATTTT. Protein product: CASNRGGGTDTQYF.

This clonotype was detected once. This may stem from a read error, because a much larger clone lies one nucleotide away. V and J are TRBV6-2 or TRBV6-3 and TRBJ2-5, with D maybe TRBD2 (5 bases). V dropped 6 bases and J dropped 7 bases, with 15 bases sitting between them. Looked up from germline, CDR1 is MNHEY and CDR2 is SVGEGT. This CDR3 spans 13 amino acids. CDR3 nucleotides: TGTGCCAGCAGACTAGACGTCGTGGGGACCCAGTACTTC. Protein: CASRLDVVGTQYF.

At least ten counts were recorded for this clonotype. The gene calls are TRBV25-1 and TRBJ2-5, with TRBD2 identical over 9 bases. V lost 6 bases to trimming and J lost 4 bases; unmatched junction nucleotides: 9. From germline, CDR1 is MGHDK and CDR2 SYGVNS. This CDR3 contains 15 residues. DNA of the CDR3: TGTGCCAGCAGCTCCGTAGCGGGGGACCGAGAGACCCAGTACTTC. As protein: CASSSVAGDRETQYF.

This clonotype was counted many times. The rearrangement uses TRBV24-1 and TRBJ2-2; a possible D gene is TRBD1 (6 bases). This CDR3 is 14 amino acids long. V lost 7 bases, J lost 4 bases, and 12 bases lay in between. Per the germline V gene, CDR1 is KGHDR and CDR2 is SFDVKD. The CDR3 sequence is CATSRTDSTGELFF. The CDR3 DNA sequence: TGTGCCACCAGCCGGACAGATTCCACCGGGGAGCTGTTTTTT.

This clonotype was seen at least ten times. The V gene is TRBV7-2, the J gene TRBJ1-5; no firm D call. The V gene's germline CDR1 is SGHTA and CDR2 FQGNSA. Trimming cost V 2 bases and J 7 bases, with 6 bases left between them. The CDR3 consists of 12 residues. DNA for the CDR3: TGTGCCAGCAGCTTAACCGCCCAGCCCCAGCATTTT. It codes for CASSLTAQPQHF.

This clonotype was picked up many times. The V and J genes are TRBV4-2 and TRBJ2-3; weak D call: TRBD2 (6 bases). Trimming shortened V by 4 bases and J by 1 base, and 12 bases separated the two germline ends. This CDR3 region has 15 residues. Germline CDR1 is LGHNA and CDR2 is YNFKEQ. The CDR3 nucleotides are TGTGCCAGCAGCCCCCGTTTAGCGGGCACAGATACGCAGTATTTT. It translates to CASSPRLAGTDTQYF.

In its sample, this clonotype was seen many times. The rearrangement links TRBV3-1 to TRBJ1-1; 10 nucleotides agree with TRBD1. Germline V CDR1 and CDR2: LGHDT, YNNKEL (reference sequence). V was pared by 4 bases and J by 1 base, with 9 bases of the junction left unmatched. This CDR3 has 17 amino acids. CDR3: CASSPRTGGFANTEAFF. Here the CDR3 DNA reads TGTGCCAGCAGCCCCAGGACAGGGGGGTTCGCGAACACTGAAGCTTTCTTT.

This clonotype was counted only a few times. V gene TRBV20-1 combines with J gene TRBJ2-3; 9 positions agree with TRBD1. The length of the CDR3 is 15 residues. J lost 2 bases, V lost 4 bases, and 7 bases had no gene match. CDR1 and CDR2 (germline): DFQATT, SNEGSKA (reference sequence). This CDR3 is CSAKGGTGNTDTQYF. CDR3 in DNA: TGCAGTGCTAAAGGGGGGACAGGGAACACAGATACGCAGTATTTT.

This clonotype was seen more than once but under ten times. This could be a read error, since a much larger clone is one nucleotide away. The V and J genes are TRBV12-3 or TRBV12-4 and TRBJ2-7; 7 positions match TRBD1. The V gene end was trimmed by 6 bases and the J gene end by 6 bases; junction bases not matched to a gene: 11. CDR3 length: 14 residues. CDR3 bases: TGTGCCAGCAGGATCCAGCGACAGGGAAGCGAGCAGTACTTC. As protein: CASRIQRQGSEQYF.

This clonotype has at least ten counts. The chain joins TRBV2 to TRBJ2-7, with 10 bases fitting TRBD1. V shed 1 base and J 7 bases; nucleotides not matched to a gene: 4. This CDR3 has 14 residues. In germline, CDR1 is SNHLY, CDR2 FYNNEI. The CDR3: CASSEVGQGGEQYF. CDR3 nucleotides: TGTGCCAGCAGTGAAGTAGGACAGGGGGGTGAGCAGTACTTC.

Only a few counts were recorded for this clonotype. A single base separates this from a much larger clone, so it may be a read error. This chain connects TRBV7-6 to TRBJ1-6; D is unclear. CDR1 and CDR2 (germline): SGHVS, FNYEAQ. Trimming left V 1 base short and J 7 bases short, with 11 bases between. CDR3 length: 15 residues. As DNA, the CDR3 is TGTGCCAGCAGCTTAGTACTGTACAGAAATTCACCCCTCCACTTT. This codes for CASSLVLYRNSPLHF.

This clonotype was recorded at least ten times. The V and J genes are TRBV5-8 and TRBJ2-3; a weak D match, TRBD1 (6 bases). CDR3 length equals 15 residues. Trimming left V 7 bases short and J 1 base short, with 16 bases between. Germline loops: CDR1 SGHTS, CDR2 YDEGEE. This chain's CDR3 is CASGPWTAGTDTQYF. The DNA for the CDR3 is TGTGCCAGCGGCCCTTGGACAGCCGGCACAGATACGCAGTATTTT.

This clonotype was seen ten or more times. The rearrangement joins TRBV5-5 to TRBJ1-1; D unclear. The CDR3 sequence is 13 residues long. CDR1 is SGHKS and CDR2 is YYEKEE in the germline V gene (reference sequence). Trimming cost V 2 bases and J 1 base, with 6 bases left between them. The CDR3 DNA reads TGTGCCAGCAGCTTTGGATCGAACACTGAAGCTTTCTTT. Translated: CASSFGSNTEAFF.

The rearrangement uses TRBV18 and TRBJ2-3; 7 nucleotides align to TRBD1. Germline loops: CDR1 KGHSH, CDR2 LQKENI. V was pared by 2 bases and J by 5 bases, with 4 bases of the junction left unmatched. This CDR3 comprises 14 residues. CDR3 amino acids: CASSPATGRDTQYF. CDR3 in DNA: TGTGCCAGCTCACCAGCGACAGGGAGAGATACGCAGTATTTT.

The chain joins TRBV10-3 to TRBJ2-3; 7 bases agree with TRBD1. CDR3 length equals 15 residues. The V gene's germline CDR1 is ENHRY and CDR2 SYGVKD. Losses at the gene ends were 10 bases for V and 3 bases for J; bases not matched to a gene: 13. CDR3 sequence reads: CATQPDTGETDTQYF. CDR3 nucleotide sequence: TGTGCCACCCAGCCAGATACAGGGGAGACAGATACGCAGTATTTT.

This clonotype was recorded at least ten times. The CDR3 sequence is CAWTLGGGWRNYGYTF. As DNA, the CDR3 is TGTGCCTGGACCCTGGGGGGGGGGTGGAGAAACTATGGCTACACCTTC. The V and J genes are TRBV30 and TRBJ1-2; D is possibly TRBD1 (5 bases). The CDR3 is 16 amino acids. CDR1 and CDR2 from the germline V gene are GTSNPN and SVGIG (reference sequence). V gave up 4 bases and J gave up 2 bases, with 20 bases separating them. Variable domain in full (rest from reference TRBV30 and TRBJ1-2): SQTIHQWPATLVQPVGSPLSLECTVEGTSNPNLYWYRQAAGRGLQLLFYSVGIGQISSEVPQNLSASRPQDRQFILSSKKLLLSDSGFYLCAWTLGGGWRNYGYTFGSGTRLTVV.